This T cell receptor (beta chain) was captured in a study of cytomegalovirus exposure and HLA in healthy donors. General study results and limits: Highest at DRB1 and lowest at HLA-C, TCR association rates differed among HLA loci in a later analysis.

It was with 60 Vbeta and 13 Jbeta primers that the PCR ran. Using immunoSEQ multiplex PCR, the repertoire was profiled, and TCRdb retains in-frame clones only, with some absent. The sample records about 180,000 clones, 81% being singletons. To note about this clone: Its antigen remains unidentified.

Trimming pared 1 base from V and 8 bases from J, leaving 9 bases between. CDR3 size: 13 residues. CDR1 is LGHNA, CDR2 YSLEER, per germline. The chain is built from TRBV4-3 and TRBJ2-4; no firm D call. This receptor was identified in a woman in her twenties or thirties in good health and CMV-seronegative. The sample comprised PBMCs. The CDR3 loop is CASSQVGEDIQYF. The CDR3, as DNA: TGCGCCAGCAGCCAAGTAGGAGAGGACATTCAGTACTTC.